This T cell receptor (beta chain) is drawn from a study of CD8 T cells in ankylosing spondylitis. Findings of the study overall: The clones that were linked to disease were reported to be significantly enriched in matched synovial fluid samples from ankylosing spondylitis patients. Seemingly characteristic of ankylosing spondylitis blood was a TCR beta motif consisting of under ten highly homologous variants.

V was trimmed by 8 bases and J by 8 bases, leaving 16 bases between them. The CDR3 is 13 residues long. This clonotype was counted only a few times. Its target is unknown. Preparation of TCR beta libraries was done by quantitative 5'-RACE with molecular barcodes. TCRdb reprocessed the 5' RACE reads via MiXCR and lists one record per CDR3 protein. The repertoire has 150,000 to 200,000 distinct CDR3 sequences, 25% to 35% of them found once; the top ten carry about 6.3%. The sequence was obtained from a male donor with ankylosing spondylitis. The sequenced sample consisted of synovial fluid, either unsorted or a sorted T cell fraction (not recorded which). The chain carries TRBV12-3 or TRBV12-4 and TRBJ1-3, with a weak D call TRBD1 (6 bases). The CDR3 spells CASDRGVADTIYF. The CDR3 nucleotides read TGTGCCAGCGATAGGGGGGTAGCGGACACCATATATTTT.